These T cell receptor beta chains were read from a single sample in a study of OX40 agonist ivuxolimab in advanced cancers. This table comes from immunoSEQ multiplex PCR, and its TCRdb copy is limited to in-frame clones, with some not included. The sample comprises about 69,000 clones, nearly 90% of which are singletons, and approximately 10% rests with the top ten. This specimen was CD4+ or CD8+ T cells sorted from blood, taken in a trial of the OX40 agonist ivuxolimab. Receptors originate from an adult with an advanced solid tumor such as melanoma, head and neck, liver or kidney cancer. Both conserved end residues are part of each CDR3. A D gene is named only where the DNA matches it firmly. Clone size is stated in some rows and not others, as once, few, many or a class when expanded.

TRBJ1-1,NA,NA,TRBV6-5,TGTGCCAGCAGTTCACACACCCTCCCTGAAGCTTTCTTT,CASSSHTLPEAFF
TRBJ1-2,TRBD1,NA,TRBV2,TGTGCCAGCAGTTCGACAGGGGAGGATGGCTACACCTTC,CASSSTGEDGYTF
TRBJ1-5,TRBD1,once,TRBV29-1,TGCAGCCCTTACCGGGACAGCAGATATAGCAATCAGCCCCAGCATTTT,CSPYRDSRYSNQPQHF
TRBJ2-2,TRBD2,few,TRBV11-3,TGTGCCAGCAGCACCCCGGGACTAGCGGGAGGGCCGGTCACCGGGGAGCTGTTTTTT,CASSTPGLAGGPVTGELFF
TRBJ1-2,TRBD1,NA,TRBV9,TGTGCCAGCAGCACCGGGACAGGGGTCTATGGCTACACCTTC,CASSTGTGVYGYTF
TRBJ2-5,NA,NA,TRBV6-5,TGTGCCAGCAGCCCCTATAGGGGTGGAGAGACCCAGTACTTC,CASSPYRGGETQYF
TRBJ2-7,TRBD1,NA,TRBV7-3,TGTGCCAGCAGCGTGGACAGGGGTCACGAGCAGTACTTC,CASSVDRGHEQYF
TRBJ2-1,NA,NA,TRBV11-2,TGTGCCAGCAGCTTACCAACGCAAAATGAGCAGTTCTTC,CASSLPTQNEQFF
TRBJ2-7,NA,NA,TRBV10-3,TGTGCCATCAGTGCCAGACTACCCTCCTACGAGCAGTACTTC,CAISARLPSYEQYF
TRBJ2-1,NA,few,TRBV5-6,TGTGCCAGGTTGGTAGAAGAGCAGTTCTTC,CARLVEEQFF
TRBJ2-5,TRBD2,NA,TRBV9,TGTGCCAGCAGCACTAGACTAGCGGGAGGCCCAGAGACCCAGTACTTC,CASSTRLAGGPETQYF
TRBJ2-2,NA,few,TRBV7-6,TGTGCCAGCAGCCCTAGGCCCGGGGAGCTGTTTTTT,CASSPRPGELFF
TRBJ2-5,NA,NA,TRBV6-6,TGTGCCAGCAGACCACCGGGACTCTTATCGACCCAGTACTTC,CASRPPGLLSTQYF
TRBJ1-2,NA,NA,TRBV28,TGTGCCAGCAGTTTGGGTGGGGCCCACTTTGGCTACACCTTC,CASSLGGAHFGYTF
TRBJ2-5,NA,NA,TRBV5-4,TGTGCCAGCAGCGGCGGGACAAAGCGAGAGACCCAGTACTTC,CASSGGTKRETQYF
TRBJ1-1,NA,once,TRBV5-1,TGCGCCAGCAGCTTGGTAGGGGCACCGAACACTGAAGCTTTCTTT,CASSLVGAPNTEAFF
TRBJ2-2,NA,NA,TRBV18,TGTGCCAGCTCACCACTGACAGGCCTAATTGAGCTGTTTTTT,CASSPLTGLIELFF
TRBJ2-2,NA,NA,TRBV4-1,TGCGCCAGCAGCCAAGGAACCCGGGACGGGTCCGGGGAGCTGTTTTTT,CASSQGTRDGSGELFF
TRBJ2-5,NA,NA,TRBV27,TGTGCCAGCAGTTTAAGGTCTAGCGCACAAGAGACCCAGTACTTC,CASSLRSSAQETQYF
TRBJ2-7,NA,NA,TRBV11-2,TGTGCCAGCAGCTTAACCGGGACCGAGCAGTACTTC,CASSLTGTEQYF
TRBJ2-1,TRBD2,NA,TRBV7-2,TGTGCCAGCAGCTTAGCAGCGGGAGGAACCTACAATGAGCAGTTCTTC,CASSLAAGGTYNEQFF
TRBJ2-3,TRBD2,NA,TRBV5-1,TGCGCCAGCAGCTTGGGACTAGCGGGAATTACTAGCACAGATACGCAGTATTTT,CASSLGLAGITSTDTQYF
TRBJ2-1,NA,NA,TRBV5-6,TGTGCCAGCAGCTTGGACCTAGGGGAGCAGTTCTTC,CASSLDLGEQFF
TRBJ2-7,TRBD2,NA,TRBV6-6,TGTGCCAGCAGTTACAAGGCTAGCGGATCCTACGAGCAGTACTTC,CASSYKASGSYEQYF
TRBJ2-7,NA,NA,TRBV6-5,TGTGCCAGCAGTTACGCGCCCTACGAGCAGTACTTC,CASSYAPYEQYF
TRBJ2-1,TRBD2,NA,TRBV19,TGTGCCAGTACCTCAGGGGCTAGCGGGAGTGTGGAGCAGTTCTTC,CASTSGASGSVEQFF
TRBJ1-2,NA,few,TRBV7-2,TGTGCCAGCAGCTCTAACTATGGCTACACCTTC,CASSSNYGYTF
TRBJ1-3,NA,NA,TRBV5-1,TGCGCCAGCAGCTTGGCCGGATCCTCTGGAAACACCATATATTTT,CASSLAGSSGNTIYF